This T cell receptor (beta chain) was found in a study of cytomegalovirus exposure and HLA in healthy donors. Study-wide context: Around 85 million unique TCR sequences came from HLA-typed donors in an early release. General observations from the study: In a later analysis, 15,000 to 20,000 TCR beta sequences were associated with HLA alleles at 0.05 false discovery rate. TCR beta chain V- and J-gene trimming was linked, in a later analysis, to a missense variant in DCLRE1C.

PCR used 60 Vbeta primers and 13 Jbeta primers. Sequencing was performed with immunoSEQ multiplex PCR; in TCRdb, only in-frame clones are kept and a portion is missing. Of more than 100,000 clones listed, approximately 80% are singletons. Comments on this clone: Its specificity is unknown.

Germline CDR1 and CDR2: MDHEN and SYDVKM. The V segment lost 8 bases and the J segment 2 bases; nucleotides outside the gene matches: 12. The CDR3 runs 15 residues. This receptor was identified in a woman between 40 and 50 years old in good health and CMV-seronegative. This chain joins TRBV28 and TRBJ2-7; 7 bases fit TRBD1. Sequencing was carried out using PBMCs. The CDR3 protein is CASESPGQKTYEQYF. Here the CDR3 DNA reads TGTGCCAGCGAATCTCCGGGACAGAAGACCTACGAGCAGTACTTC.